The rows below give T cell receptor beta chains drawn from one sample of a study of cytotoxic CD8 clonotypes in ibrutinib-treated CLL. Measured with immunoSEQ multiplex PCR; TCRdb has only the in-frame clones, and not every one. Of roughly 300,000 clones in the sample, roughly 76% are singletons; the top ten hold about 5%. The input for sequencing was PBMCs, taken at disease progression, from a patient treated with ibrutinib. The receptors originated from a human donor with chronic lymphocytic leukemia. Both conserved end residues are part of each CDR3. The order of the fields is J gene, clone size, D gene, V gene, CDR3 DNA, CDR3 protein. D genes are given only for firm matches. Some rows have no size entry. The others give once, few or many, or a class for an expanded clone.

J: TRBJ2-1; size: -; D: TRBD1; V: TRBV19; DNA: TGTGCCAGTAGTAAGCACGGGACAGGGAACCTCAATGAGCAGTTCTTC; CDR3: CASSKHGTGNLNEQFF
J: TRBJ1-1; size: -; D: -; V: TRBV19; DNA: TGTGCCAGTAGTATAGGGTCATCGAACACTGAAGCTTTCTTT; CDR3: CASSIGSSNTEAFF
J: TRBJ2-1; size: -; D: TRBD2; V: TRBV18; DNA: TGTGCCAGCTCACCTAGGACTAGTGTCGAGGAGCAGTTCTTC; CDR3: CASSPRTSVEEQFF
J: TRBJ2-5; size: -; D: -; V: TRBV9; DNA: TGTGCCAGCAGCCCCTCCTTACAAGAGACCCAGTACTTC; CDR3: CASSPSLQETQYF
J: TRBJ1-1; size: once; D: TRBD1; V: TRBV2; DNA: TGTGCCAGCAGTATTACGCCGGGACAGCAAGCTTTCTTT; CDR3: CASSITPGQQAFF
J: TRBJ2-7; size: -; D: -; V: TRBV5-6; DNA: TGTGCCAGCAGCTTGTCATGGACCCTTGGATACGAGCAGTACTTC; CDR3: CASSLSWTLGYEQYF
J: TRBJ1-1; size: few; D: TRBD1; V: TRBV10-3; DNA: TGTGCCATCAGTGTACAGGGGGCGACGAACACTGAAGCTTTCTTT; CDR3: CAISVQGATNTEAFF
J: TRBJ1-6; size: -; D: TRBD1; V: TRBV6-5; DNA: TGTGCCAGCAGTTCAGGGGGTAGGAATTCACCCCTCCACTTT; CDR3: CASSSGGRNSPLHF
J: TRBJ2-7; size: -; D: TRBD1; V: TRBV6-5; DNA: TGTGCCAGCAGTGACCGGGGACAGTACTACGAGCAGTACTTC; CDR3: CASSDRGQYYEQYF
J: TRBJ2-7; size: -; D: TRBD1; V: TRBV5-1; DNA: TGCGCCAGCAGCTTGGTTAGTCAGGGGGCCTACGAGCAGTACTTC; CDR3: CASSLVSQGAYEQYF
J: TRBJ2-7; size: -; D: -; V: TRBV7-2; DNA: TGTGCCAGCAGCCTAAGCTCGGACGAGCAGTACTTC; CDR3: CASSLSSDEQYF
J: TRBJ1-1; size: -; D: -; V: TRBV6-6; DNA: TGTGCCAGCACCCTAATAGCTGGCCTGAGGGACACTGAAGCTTTCTTT; CDR3: CASTLIAGLRDTEAFF
J: TRBJ2-1; size: -; D: TRBD2; V: TRBV2; DNA: TGTGCCAGTGTGGGACTAGCGGGGCGGGTCTACAATGAGCAGTTCTTC; CDR3: CASVGLAGRVYNEQFF
J: TRBJ2-2; size: once; D: TRBD2; V: TRBV7-8; DNA: TGTGCCAGCTCACGACGGCGGGGGGGCCGGGACACCGGGGAGCTGTTTTTT; CDR3: CASSRRRGGRDTGELFF
J: TRBJ1-2; size: -; D: TRBD1; V: TRBV5-6; DNA: TGTGCCAGCAGCGGACCACAGGGGGAAGGGGGCTATGGCTACACCTTC; CDR3: CASSGPQGEGGYGYTF
J: TRBJ2-7; size: once; D: TRBD1; V: TRBV6-6; DNA: TGTGCCAGCAGTCATACCGGGACAGGCGTCTCCTACGAGCAGTACTTC; CDR3: CASSHTGTGVSYEQYF
J: TRBJ1-5; size: -; D: TRBD1; V: TRBV10-3; DNA: TGTGCCACCCGACCGACAGGGGGCGTGGATCAGCCCCAGCATTTT; CDR3: CATRPTGGVDQPQHF
J: TRBJ1-5; size: many; D: -; V: TRBV15; DNA: TGTGCCACCAGCAGAGATCGGGGCGCATGGGTGGGAGATTTT; CDR3: CATSRDRGAWVGDF
J: TRBJ2-3; size: once; D: TRBD2; V: TRBV11-1; DNA: TGTGCCAGCAGCCTCCGGACTAGCGGGGTAGGGGTGGATACGCAGTATTTT; CDR3: CASSLRTSGVGVDTQYF
J: TRBJ2-3; size: -; D: -; V: TRBV7-3; DNA: TGTGCCAGCAGCCCAGGGGGACTCCGCACAGATACGCAGTATTTT; CDR3: CASSPGGLRTDTQYF
J: TRBJ1-1; size: -; D: -; V: TRBV29-1; DNA: TGCAGCGTCTCACTCGGGAGGCGGGACACTGAAGCTTTCTTT; CDR3: CSVSLGRRDTEAFF
J: TRBJ2-5; size: -; D: -; V: TRBV2; DNA: TGTGCCACCAAAGTCCGGGAGCACCAAGAGACCCAGTACTTC; CDR3: CATKVREHQETQYF
J: TRBJ1-4; size: -; D: -; V: TRBV4-3; DNA: TGCGCCAGCAGCCAAGATGGTGACAGCCCTAATGAAAAACTGTTTTTT; CDR3: CASSQDGDSPNEKLFF